This T cell receptor beta chain was recorded in a study of T cell responses to AZD1222 COVID-19 vaccine. Study-level points and caveats: The CD4 TCRs associated with vaccination extended across spike and predominated at 160-218 and 743-854.

Profiling relied on immunoSEQ multiplex PCR, and the TCRdb table lists in-frame clones only, not all of them. The sample lists roughly 66,000 clones; roughly four fifths were seen once. Note on this clone: Its antigen is still unknown.

V lost 3 bases and J lost 6; bases outside the gene matches: 7. CDR3 length: 15 amino acids. Germline V gene lookup returns CDR1 MNHNS and CDR2 SASEGT. Source: peripheral blood, taken on day 0 of AZD1222 vaccination. The TCR comes from an adult in good health. The gene calls are TRBV6-1 and TRBJ1-5, with 8 bases that match TRBD1. In nucleotides, the CDR3 is TGTGCCAGCAGTGAGGCTTCAGGGGGCGTTCAGCCCCAGCATTTT. The encoded protein is CASSEASGGVQPQHF.